This entry features one T cell receptor beta chain sequence. Compared with germline, one end of the junction differs, possibly owing to a read error. TCRdb keeps only in-frame clones here, not all; method: immunoSEQ multiplex PCR. The sample yields some 150,000 clones, around 94% seen once. The sample originates from a study of control samples from healthy donors and cancer patients. This CDR3 comprises 20 residues. The germline CDR1 and CDR2 sequences are SNHLY and FYNNEI. Sequences were obtained from blood. V usage is TRBV2 and J usage is TRBJ1-4, with TRBD1 matching 8 bases. The receptor comes from a man in his forties in good health. CDR3: CASIEVNRDRLFATNEKLFF. CDR3 in DNA: TGTGCCAGCATTGAAGTAAACCGGGACAGGTTATTTGCAACTAATGAAAAACTGTTTTTT.